The 5 T cell receptor beta chains given below trace back to one sample, sequenced in a study of shared clonotypes between healthy human individuals. Method: immunoSEQ multiplex PCR; TCRdb's copy keeps in-frame clones and lacks some. Here the sample spans over 400,000 clones, around 80% being singletons. The specimen sequenced was PBMCs. Receptor source: a woman aged 40 to 50 in good health. Some clones in this sample may be carry-over from other donors' samples.

This rearrangement joins TRBV15 to TRBJ1-4, with no clear D. Germline-derived CDR1 and CDR2 are LNHNV and YYDKDF (reference sequence). V lost 3 bases to trimming and J lost 8 bases, with 10 bases between them. CDR3 length: 13 residues. The CDR3 region has the DNA TGTGCCACCAGCAGGAGGGTAGAAGAAAAACTGTTTTTT. Its translation is CATSRRVEEKLFF. Supplemented by reference TRBV15 and TRBJ1-4, the full variable domain reads DAMVIQNPRYQVTQFGKPVTLSCSQTLNHNVMYWYQQKSSQAPKLLFHYYDKDFNNEADTPDNFQSRRPNTSFCFLDIRSPGLGDTAMYLCATSRRVEEKLFFGSGTQLSVL.

The CDR3 here is CASSRSPHQPQHF. CDR3 coding DNA: TGCGCCAGCAGCCGGTCCCCACATCAGCCCCAGCATTTT. The chain joins TRBV4-1 to TRBJ1-5; D is undetermined. V gave up 4 bases and J gave up 5 bases, with 9 bases separating them. The germline CDR1 and CDR2 sequences are MGHRA and YSYEKL. This CDR3 spans 13 amino acids.

This clone occurred a few times. The chain carries TRBV10-3 and TRBJ2-7; 10 bases fit TRBD1. Per germline, CDR1 ENHRY and CDR2 SYGVKD. V lost 6 bases to trimming and J lost 1 base; unmatched junction nucleotides: 6. CDR3 length equals 15 residues. As DNA, the CDR3 is TGTGCCATCAGCTCGGGGGACAGGGGTTCCTACGAGCAGTACTTC. Its protein product is CAISSGDRGSYEQYF.

The chain is built from TRBV30 and TRBJ2-7; TRBD2 matches 11 bases. V shed 4 bases, J shed 6 bases, and the junction held 5 bases outside the gene matches. The CDR3 spans 13 residues. Germline V gives CDR1 GTSNPN, CDR2 SVGIG (reference sequence). The CDR3 region is CAWKVTSGSEQYF. CDR3 nucleotides: TGTGCCTGGAAGGTCACTAGCGGGAGCGAGCAGTACTTC. The whole variable domain, remainder taken from reference TRBV30 and TRBJ2-7, is SQTIHQWPATLVQPVGSPLSLECTVEGTSNPNLYWYRQAAGRGLQLLFYSVGIGQISSEVPQNLSASRPQDRQFILSSKKLLLSDSGFYLCAWKVTSGSEQYFGPGTRLTVT.

V gene TRBV6-6 combines with J gene TRBJ1-5, with TRBD1 identical over 8 bases. The CDR3 loop spans 13 amino acids. V lost 6 bases and J lost 5; bases outside the gene matches: 3. Germline CDR1 and CDR2: MNHNY and SVGAGI (reference sequence). DNA of the CDR3: TGTGCCAGCAGCCCGGACAGGGATCAGCCCCAGCATTTT. Protein sequence: CASSPDRDQPQHF.